The rows below give T cell receptor beta chains drawn from one sample of a study of T cell changes during pregnancy in multiple sclerosis. Assay used: immunoSEQ multiplex PCR; TCRdb lists only in-frame clones, some missing. Altogether about 50,000 clones are present, around nine tenths being singletons, with the ten largest covering about 0.6%. The source was CD4+ T cells from peripheral blood mononuclear cells, collected after pregnancy. The source of these receptors is a female donor in good health, enrolled as a control in a pregnancy study. Each CDR3 is given without its conserved first and last residue. The listing skips clone size in some rows; elsewhere it reads once, few, many or a size class.

>TRBV7-8|-
ASSPGQGPYQPQH
>TRBV9|-
ASSVATGTVNTEAF
>TRBV5-1|-
ASSTGTGDGETQY
>TRBV29-1|-
SAQGTGAAYEQY
>TRBV6-4|-
ASRSGEHGYT
>TRBV11-1|-
ASSFRGGTEAF
>TRBV18|-
ASSRYGQGIGSTDTQY
>TRBV2|-
ASRATTGGNYEQY
>TRBV7-8|-
ASSPLPQGRIGNTIY
>TRBV20-1|-
SASRGEAF
>TRBV25-1|-
ASSQGTGRWNTEAF
>TRBV9|-
ASSLLTRYGEQF
>TRBV2|-
ASTGTEAF
>TRBV19|-
ASSMSDRGRETQY
>TRBV9|-
ASSVGSFTASGGSAEQF
>TRBV7-9|-
ASSPSGGVGNTIY
>TRBV29-1|-
SVVLAAKETQY
>TRBV28|-
ASSLRGGGTDTQY
>TRBV4-1|-
ASSQEQGTLATQY
>TRBV2|-
ASSASEVGNTIY
>TRBV13|-
ASSLNRGSGANVLT
>TRBV27|once
ASSLSRQLNTEAF
>TRBV27|once
ASRPLGTYEQY
>TRBV30|-
AWRGGWGSQETQY
>TRBV7-9|few
ASSRGTNTEAF
>TRBV4-2|-
ASSQEGTSGLSYNEQF
>TRBV25-1|-
ASRDPRGNTIY
>TRBV6-1|-
ASSTGSLNQPQH
>TRBV5-4|-
ASSLALGGLQETQY
>TRBV18|-
ASSPGARGANTEAF
>TRBV6-1|-
ASGTAGGNEQF
>TRBV21-1|-
ASGTSGRPRVPTIWGETQY
>TRBV19|-
ASTADRASYNEQF
>TRBV12-5|-
ASGSIKTSGRTDTQY
>TRBV2|-
ASRARDSYGYT
>TRBV11-2|-
ASTIDRERGYT
>TRBV7-9|-
ASSRSGGSYNEQF
>TRBV27|-
ASSPTTGGASNQPQH
>TRBV19|-
ASTPHRELLGYT
>TRBV5-5|-
ASSGGTSGSSTDTQY
>TRBV11-3|-
ASSLDGGSRETQY
>TRBV2|-
ASSFSGAGANVLT
>TRBV19|once
ASSRTGAYEQY
>TRBV7-8|-
ASSLQGNTDTQY
>TRBV11-2|-
ASSLDYSYEQY
>TRBV9|once
ASSQSSGPTDTQY
>TRBV11-1|-
ASSPDDYRSYEQY
>TRBV6-5|-
ASVPICTRKTV
>TRBV6-1|-
ASSATGKVGEQY
>TRBV6-5|-
ASSYRRRETQY
>TRBV29-1|-
SAEPTSGINNEQF
>TRBV6-1|-
ASSEAGVQPQH
>TRBV28|-
ASSRGEKLF